This TCR beta chain was found in a study of cytomegalovirus exposure and HLA in healthy donors. General study points: A highly shared variant cluster was judged a likely technical artifact. Highest at DRB1 and lowest at HLA-C, TCR association rates differed among HLA loci in a later analysis. The study designated roughly 160 TCR beta chains cytomegalovirus-associated. When analyzed later, a missense DCLRE1C variant was found to be linked to TCR beta V- and J-gene trimming.

The V segment lost 5 bases and the J segment 7 bases; nucleotides outside the gene matches: 6. The germline V gene has CDR1 SEHNR and CDR2 FQNEAQ (reference sequence). This CDR3 spans 15 amino acids. Points on this clone: Its target is unknown.

PCR primers comprised 60 Vbeta and 13 Jbeta primers. Measured with immunoSEQ multiplex PCR; TCRdb has only the in-frame clones, and not every one. The sample lists about 98,000 clones, roughly 70% occurring once. This TCR came from a man in his forties or fifties in good health and CMV-seronegative. The sequencing input was PBMCs. The genes are TRBV7-9 and TRBJ2-2, with 11 bases matching TRBD1. CDR3 amino acids: CASSGQGAFYGELFF. DNA for the CDR3: TGTGCCAGCAGCGGACAGGGGGCTTTTTACGGGGAGCTGTTTTTT.